Here is one T cell receptor beta chain with its context. By share, this clone ranks as medium-sized (0.01 to 0.1%). This clone's antigen is unknown. Qualities for individual bases were not recorded, and no much larger clone is one base off. The data were taken from a study of T cells in localized non-small cell lung cancer (dated by TCRdb to 2018 to 2020). For the wider study: T cell repertoires of fewer than 250 early-stage NSCLC patients were analyzed, with tumors being compared against uninvolved tumor-adjacent lungs. The cohort consisted of roughly 240 treatment-naive NSCLC patients whose localized lung tumors had been resected. A mean age of approximately 70 years was recorded for the NSCLC patients, of whom 120 to 150 were male and around 100 were female. Overall study results and their limits: Uninvolved tumor-adjacent lung showed the highest T cell clonality, higher than tumor, which suggests more focused antigenic responses in the adjacent lung. Because multi-region sequencing of the tumors was not done, intratumor heterogeneity could not be ruled out. Higher T cell density in blood was associated with longer overall survival, whereas higher clonality in adjacent lung was associated with shorter survival. A median of about 55 of the top 100 tumor clones were detected in paired uninvolved adjacent lung, and about 29 of these tumor clones were also found among the top 100 clones of the paired uninvolved adjacent lung. Because the study design was exploratory, TCR variables were selected using unadjusted p-values without false-discovery rate correction.

The immunoSEQ Assay was used to sequence TCR beta CDR3 regions from DNA. As for the original processing: T cell density was computed as TCR beta template counts normalized to usable DNA estimated by amplifying housekeeping genes. Richness was estimated using the preseqR package, with extrapolation to 400,000 templates for PBMC samples and to 120,000 templates for tissue samples. Clonality was defined by subtracting Pielou's evenness from one. To identify tissue-enriched TCRs, differential abundance testing was run on productive amino-acid clonotypes with a minimum total count of 5 and an alpha of 0.1. The Jaccard Index and the Morisita Overlap Index were used to measure how much the repertoires overlapped between compartments. TCR beta CDR3s were clustered by GLIPH together with public tetramer-defined viral CDR3s, and at least three viral sequences plus V-gene enrichment were required for viral motifs. TCRdb re-hosts the immuneACCESS table, in-frame sequences only. Its copies lack some clones; in the studies checked, an unresolved V gene accounts for under half of them, and the cause for the rest is not known. D and trimming come from the DNA, and the V and J calls and clone size come from that table. The sample table records tens of thousands of clones; 81% of these occur just once. The ten largest account for just over 4.5% of the sample.

At diagnosis, tumor, uninvolved tumor-adjacent lung and peripheral blood were collected and then preserved as a mix of FFPE and fresh-frozen material. Blood samples were analyzed as peripheral blood mononuclear cells for TCR repertoire profiling. The CDR3 numbers 14 residues from cysteine through phenylalanine. The DNA shown is the 42-base CDR3, in frame from base 1. CDR1 is given as SGHRS and CDR2 as YFSETQ, both from the germline V gene. V is clipped by 3 bases and J by 1 base, and the sequence between their germline boundaries is 10 bases long. The chain joins TRBV5-1 to TRBJ1-1; the D gene cannot be named for sure. The source is a man aged 35-69 years with stage II lung adenocarcinoma. The material sequenced was PBMCs, taken before any cancer treatment. The DNA reads TGCGCCAGCAGCTCGCGCGGGTCGAACACTGAAGCTTTCTTT. This gives the protein CASSSRGSNTEAFF.